Below are 18 T cell receptor beta chains sequenced from a single sample in a study of beta chain features in type 1 diabetes. The sequenced template was cDNA made from the entire isolated RNA. TCRdb keeps only in-frame clones here, not all; method: immunoSEQ multiplex PCR. The data hold 40,000 to 45,000 clones, with around 50% observed a single time. The sample was Tregs from blood. The receptors derive from a woman aged 18-30 years in good health.

The J gene is TRBJ2-1, the V gene TRBV9; D gene unclear. Germline V gene lookup returns CDR1 SGDLS and CDR2 YYNGEE. V lost 0 bases, J lost 0 bases, and 10 bases lay in between. The CDR3 has 16 residues. DNA for the CDR3: TGTGCCAGCAGCGTAGGACCCCGGAGCTCCTACAATGAGCAGTTCTTC. It codes for CASSVGPRSSYNEQFF.

The sample holds a few counts of this clone. The rearrangement uses TRBV10-2 and TRBJ2-5, with 8 bases identical to TRBD2. Germline loops: CDR1 WSHSY, CDR2 SAAADI. The CDR3 loop spans 13 amino acids. V was pared by 6 bases and J by 1 base, with 1 base of the junction left unmatched. The CDR3 spells CASSGGAQETQYF. The CDR3 region has the DNA TGCGCCAGCAGCGGGGGGGCCCAAGAGACCCAGTACTTC.

The V call is TRBV5-4, the J call TRBJ2-2; 9 bases match TRBD2. From germline, CDR1 is SGHNT and CDR2 YYREEE (reference sequence). V shed 4 bases, J shed 7 bases, and the junction held 8 bases outside the gene matches. CDR3 size: 15 residues. CDR3 bases: TGTGCCAGCAGCGAGGGACTAGCTAGGGACGGGGAGCTGTTTTTT. Translating gives CASSEGLARDGELFF.

The rearrangement links TRBV5-5 to TRBJ2-3; D uncertain. The CDR3 consists of 12 residues. Trimming removed 0 bases at V and 12 bases at J, with 11 bases between. Germline V lookup: CDR1 SGHKS, CDR2 YYEKEE (reference sequence). The CDR3 DNA reads TGTGCCAGCAGCTTGGACCATTTACTCCAGTATTTT. Protein sequence: CASSLDHLLQYF.

This chain uses TRBV2 with TRBJ2-1; a weak D match, TRBD2 (6 bases). CDR3 length: 14 residues. Trimming stripped 6 bases from V and 9 bases from J, with 18 bases between. Germline assignment: CDR1 SNHLY and CDR2 FYNNEI. CDR3: CASRGGTRGIEQFF. Written as DNA, the CDR3 is TGTGCCAGCAGGGGCGGGACTCGAGGAATTGAGCAGTTCTTC.

The chain couples TRBV7-2 to TRBJ2-5; unclear D gene. The CDR3 extends over 13 amino acids. CDR1 SGHTA and CDR2 FQGNSA come from the germline V gene. V was pared by 4 bases and J by 11 bases, with 17 bases between. The CDR3 sequence is CASSSQSTGEQYF. In DNA form, the CDR3 reads TGTGCCAGCAGCTCCCAAAGTACCGGAGAGCAGTACTTC.

The genes are TRBV25-1 and TRBJ2-1, with D possibly being TRBD1 (5 bases). V gave up 3 bases and J gave up 4 bases, with 13 bases separating them. The CDR3 runs 15 residues. The germline V gene encodes CDR1 MGHDK and CDR2 SYGVNS. CDR3 nucleotides: TGTGCCAGCAGTGACTGGCAGGGTTCATACAATGAGCAGTTCTTC. This translates into CASSDWQGSYNEQFF. Together with reference TRBV25-1 and TRBJ2-1, the CDR3 gives the full variable domain: EADIYQTPRYLVIGTGKKITLECSQTMGHDKMYWYQQDPGMELHLIHYSYGVNSTEKGDLSSESTVSRIRTEHFPLTLESARPSHTSQYLCASSDWQGSYNEQFFGPGTRLTVL.

V is TRBV5-5 and J is TRBJ1-1; TRBD1 matches at 9 bases. This CDR3 region has 14 residues. CDR1 is SGHKS, CDR2 YYEKEE, per germline (reference sequence). Trimming cost V 5 bases and J 8 bases; bases outside gene matches: 10. The CDR3 region has the DNA TGTGCCAGCAGGGTATCACAGGGGGCATCGGAAGCTTTCTTT. Translated: CASRVSQGASEAFF.

The chain joins TRBV6-5 to TRBJ2-7, with a tentative D call TRBD2 (5 bases). Trimming shortened V by 2 bases and J by 3 bases, and 11 bases separated the two germline ends. This CDR3 has 14 residues. CDR1 is MNHEY, CDR2 SVGAGI, per germline. CDR3 in DNA: TGTGCCAGCAGTTACACCCAGCGGAGCTACGAGCAGTACTTC. Its translation: CASSYTQRSYEQYF.

This clone was seen a handful of times. CDR3 DNA sequence: TGTGCCAGCAGCAATACCGGACTAGCTAGGGGCACCGGGGAGCTGTTTTTT. Translating gives CASSNTGLARGTGELFF. The chain has TRBV5-4 and TRBJ2-2; the match to TRBD2 covers 8 bases. This CDR3 spans 17 amino acids. Losses at the gene ends were 4 bases for V and 4 bases for J; bases not matched to a gene: 12. Germline V gene sequence: CDR1 SGHNT, CDR2 YYREEE (reference sequence).

The gene calls are TRBV28 and TRBJ2-4; weak D call: TRBD1 (6 bases). Germline V gene data show CDR1 as MDHEN and CDR2 as SYDVKM. The V gene lost 4 bases and the J gene lost 6 bases, with 19 bases spanning the gap. The CDR3 has 16 amino acids. The CDR3 DNA is TGTGCCAGCAGTTCGACAGGTCGGTACCCTGTAAACATTCAGTACTTC. Translating gives CASSSTGRYPVNIQYF.

This chain joins TRBV7-8 and TRBJ1-1, with 8 bases lining up with TRBD1. Germline assignment: CDR1 SGHVS and CDR2 FQNEAQ. V lost 1 base to trimming and J lost 11 bases; unmatched junction nucleotides: 12. This CDR3 contains 15 residues. CDR3 sequence (DNA): TGTGCCAGCAGCTTAGAAATCGCGGGGACAGGAGGGGCTTTCTTT. It specifies CASSLEIAGTGGAFF.

The CDR3 loop is CASSNVVQRGDSMNTEAFF. The CDR3, as DNA: TGTGCCAGCTCAAATGTCGTGCAGCGGGGAGACAGTATGAACACTGAAGCTTTCTTT. The genes are TRBV18 and TRBJ1-1, with TRBD1 as a possible D gene (5 bases). Between the trimmed V and J ends, which lost 5 bases and 0 bases, there was a span of 25 bases. This CDR3 has 19 residues. From germline, CDR1 is KGHSH and CDR2 LQKENI.

The chain couples TRBV18 to TRBJ2-5; D is uncertain. The CDR3 spans 12 residues. CDR1 and CDR2 (germline): KGHSH, LQKENI. Between the trimmed V and J ends, which lost 6 bases and 5 bases, there was a span of 10 bases. This CDR3 is CASSPVSETQYF. DNA for the CDR3: TGTGCCAGCTCGCCGGTGTCGGAGACCCAGTACTTC.

This clone was seen a handful of times. The chain employs TRBV5-1 and TRBJ2-1; D is unclear. CDR1 and CDR2 from the germline V gene are SGHRS and YFSETQ. V was pared by 1 base and J by 13 bases, with 9 bases between. This CDR3 comprises 11 residues. CDR3 DNA sequence: TGCGCCAGCAGCTTGAGCGACCTTCAGTTCTTC. Translating it yields CASSLSDLQFF. The full variable domain, in which reference TRBV5-1 and TRBJ2-1 provide the parts outside the CDR3, is KAGVTQTPRYLIKTRGQQVTLSCSPISGHRSVSWYQQTPGQGLQFLFEYFSETQRNKGNFPGRFSGRQFSNSRSEMNVSTLELGDSALYLCASSLSDLQFFGPGTRLTVL.

This clone has more than one count but fewer than ten. This chain connects TRBV18 to TRBJ2-3, with TRBD2 identical over 11 bases. CDR1 KGHSH and CDR2 LQKENI come from the germline V gene. The CDR3 is 16 amino acids. V dropped 3 bases and J dropped 1; count of bases not matched to a gene: 3. The CDR3 here is CASSPPGLAGTDTQYF. CDR3 coding DNA: TGTGCCAGCTCACCTCCGGGACTAGCGGGCACAGATACGCAGTATTTT.

The chain joins TRBV11-2 to TRBJ2-2, with 11 bases fitting TRBD2. Per the germline V gene, CDR1 is SGHAT and CDR2 is FQNNGV. This CDR3 spans 17 amino acids. V shed 5 bases, J shed 5 bases, and the junction held 10 bases outside the gene matches. CDR3 bases: TGTGCCAGCAGCCCTCGCAGTATAGCGGGAGGGACCGGGGAGCTGTTTTTT. Translating gives CASSPRSIAGGTGELFF. The full variable domain, completed using reference TRBV11-2 and TRBJ2-2, is EAGVAQSPRYKIIEKRQSVAFWCNPISGHATLYWYQQILGQGPKLLIQFQNNGVVDDSQLPKDRFSAERLKGVDSTLKIQPAKLEDSAVYLCASSPRSIAGGTGELFFGEGSRLTVL.

This chain connects TRBV2 to TRBJ1-2; no firm D call. The CDR3 contains 14 residues. The V end lost 8 bases, the J end lost 4 bases, and 17 bases lay between the germline ends. Germline assignment: CDR1 SNHLY and CDR2 FYNNEI. For the CDR3, the DNA is TGTGCCAGCGCCCCCATAGAGGAACGCTATGGCTACACCTTC. It codes for CASAPIEERYGYTF.